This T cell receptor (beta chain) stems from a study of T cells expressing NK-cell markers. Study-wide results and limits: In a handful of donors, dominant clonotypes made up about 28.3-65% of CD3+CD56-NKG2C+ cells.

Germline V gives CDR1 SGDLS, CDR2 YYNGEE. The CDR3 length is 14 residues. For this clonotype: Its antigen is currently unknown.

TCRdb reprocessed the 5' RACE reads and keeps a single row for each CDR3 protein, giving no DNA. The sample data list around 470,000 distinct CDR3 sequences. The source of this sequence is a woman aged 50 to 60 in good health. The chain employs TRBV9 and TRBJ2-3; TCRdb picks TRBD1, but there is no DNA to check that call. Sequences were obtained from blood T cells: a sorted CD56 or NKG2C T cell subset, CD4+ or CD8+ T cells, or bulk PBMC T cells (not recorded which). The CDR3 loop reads CASSVDEPPDTQYF.